The clone carrying this T cell receptor (beta chain) was detected a few times. Its antigen is not identified. The data derive from a study of cytomegalovirus exposure and HLA in healthy donors. A multiplex PCR was run with 60 Vbeta primers and 13 Jbeta primers. Clones were read by immunoSEQ multiplex PCR, and TCRdb kept only the in-frame ones, dropping some. The sample consists of about 59,000 clones, roughly 80% of them appearing once. This cohort consisted of healthy bone marrow donors. Overall study findings and caveats: A prior analysis recorded that most TCR beta V segments were productive about 90% or about 30% of the time.

Unmatched junction bases numbered 5, after V lost 3 bases and J lost 0 bases. The CDR3 runs 14 residues. Germline V CDR1 and CDR2: GTSNPN, SVGIG (reference sequence). The sequenced sample was PBMCs. The chain employs TRBV30 and TRBJ2-7, with 7 bases fitting TRBD2. The source of this sequence is a middle-aged woman in good health and CMV-seronegative. CDR3 DNA: TGTGCCTGGAGGACCGTAGCGGGCTCCTACGAGCAGTACTTC. Translated, it gives CAWRTVAGSYEQYF.